A selection of T cell receptor beta chains follows, all from one sample in a study of blood T cell repertoires in COVID-19. Data came from immunoSEQ multiplex PCR; TCRdb stores just in-frame clones and leaves some out. The repertoire consists of about 180,000 clones, with approximately 85% occurring once and the leading ten covering about 3.3%. Sequenced input: peripheral blood. These receptors were obtained from a man aged 55-75 years with acute or convalescent COVID-19. The CDR3 runs from the conserved cysteine through the conserved F or W. D genes are given only for firm matches. Clone size is stated in some rows and not others, as once, few, many or a class when expanded.

V	length	size	D	J	DNA	CDR3
TRBV18	15	NA	TRBD1	TRBJ1-1	TGTGCCAGCTCACCCCCCATGGGACAGGGGGCTGAAGCTTTCTTT	CASSPPMGQGAEAFF
TRBV5-1	12	NA	NA	TRBJ2-3	TGCGCCAGCAGCTTCAACACAGATACGCAGTATTTT	CASSFNTDTQYF
TRBV30	16	NA	TRBD1	TRBJ1-1	TGTGCCTGGAGCCGGGACAGGGGGCGATCGAACACTGAAGCTTTCTTT	CAWSRDRGRSNTEAFF
TRBV7-9	15	NA	TRBD1	TRBJ1-1	TGTGCCAGCAGCTTACTGGGACAGGGTGCTGCTGAAGCTTTCTTT	CASSLLGQGAAEAFF
TRBV12-3/TRBV12-4	12	once	TRBD1	TRBJ1-1	TGTACCAATCGCAGGGGGTACACTGAAGCTTTCTTT	CTNRRGYTEAFF
TRBV18	15	NA	TRBD1	TRBJ2-3	TGTGCCAGCTCCCGAGGGACAGGGGCGCCAGATACGCAGTATTTT	CASSRGTGAPDTQYF
TRBV27	13	NA	TRBD2	TRBJ2-7	TGTGCCAGCAGGCTAGCGGGGGCCTACGAGCAGTACTTC	CASRLAGAYEQYF
TRBV24-1	16	once	TRBD1	TRBJ2-1	TGTGCCACCAGTGACCGCGGGACAGGGTTCCACAATGAGCAGTTCTTC	CATSDRGTGFHNEQFF
TRBV7-2	17	NA	TRBD2	TRBJ2-7	TGTGCCAGCAACCTCAGGGGGGAACTAGCGGGTTCCTACGAGCAGTACTTC	CASNLRGELAGSYEQYF
TRBV12-3/TRBV12-4	12	many	TRBD1	TRBJ2-7	TGTGCCAGCCGGGACAGAACCTACGAGCAGTACTTC	CASRDRTYEQYF
TRBV30	13	NA	TRBD2	TRBJ2-1	TGTGCCTGGAGGGCTAGCGGGACCCCGGAGCAGTTCTTC	CAWRASGTPEQFF
TRBV5-1	16	NA	TRBD2	TRBJ2-1	TGCGCCAGCAGCTTGGCGACTAGCGGATCCTACAATGAGCAGTTCTTC	CASSLATSGSYNEQFF
TRBV6-2/TRBV6-3	16	NA	TRBD2	TRBJ2-7	TGTGCCAGCAGTCCCGAGGGGCGCGGGAGTAGAGACGAGCAGTACTTC	CASSPEGRGSRDEQYF
TRBV9	15	once	NA	TRBJ1-4	TGTGCCAGCAGCGTAGAGCCGGGAGGATTTGAAAAACTGTTTTTT	CASSVEPGGFEKLFF
TRBV7-9	16	NA	NA	TRBJ1-5	TGTGCCAGCAGCCCACGAGGGGGTGGAAGCAATCAGCCCCAGCATTTT	CASSPRGGGSNQPQHF
TRBV5-5	15	NA	NA	TRBJ2-7	TGTGCCAGCAGCTGGGGATCGACGGGAAGCTACGAGCAGTACTTC	CASSWGSTGSYEQYF
TRBV13	15	NA	NA	TRBJ2-2	TGTGCCAGCAGCTTAGGTCCAGGGCGAACCGGGGAGCTGTTTTTT	CASSLGPGRTGELFF
TRBV7-2	16	NA	NA	TRBJ1-4	TGTGCCAGCAGCTTAGCGGCGAGGGTGGCTAATGAAAAACTGTTTTTT	CASSLAARVANEKLFF
TRBV28	14	NA	TRBD2	TRBJ2-7	TGTGCCAGCAAGTTTGCGGGAGTGTCCTACGAGCAGTACTTC	CASKFAGVSYEQYF
TRBV10-3	15	NA	NA	TRBJ2-1	TGTGCCATCAGTGAGGGACAAACCTCCTACAATGAGCAGTTCTTC	CAISEGQTSYNEQFF
TRBV5-6	16	many	TRBD1	TRBJ1-6	TGTGCCAGCAGCTTGGGGGCTGACAGGGGAAGGTCACCCCTCCACTTT	CASSLGADRGRSPLHF
TRBV5-5	15	NA	NA	TRBJ1-3	TGTGCCAGCAGCTTATCGGCAGGGGCTGGAAACACCATATATTTT	CASSLSAGAGNTIYF
TRBV9	16	NA	TRBD1	TRBJ1-4	TGTGCCAGCAGCGGTAGACAGGGAACTATTAATGAAAAACTGTTTTTT	CASSGRQGTINEKLFF
TRBV9	17	NA	TRBD1	TRBJ1-3	TGTGCCAGCAGCCCGGCGGGACAGGGGGTACCTGGAAACACCATATATTTT	CASSPAGQGVPGNTIYF
TRBV23-1	19	NA	TRBD1	TRBJ1-1	TGCGCCAGCAGTCACTTGGGGGCCCGGCACAGGGGGCAGGACACTGAAGCTTTCTTT	CASSHLGARHRGQDTEAFF
TRBV5-6	16	NA	TRBD1	TRBJ2-1	TGTGCCAGCAGCCCACCGCCGGGACAGGGGAGGTATGAGCAGTTCTTC	CASSPPPGQGRYEQFF
TRBV5-1	10	NA	NA	TRBJ1-6	TGCGCCAGCAGCCGAATACCCTATCGCTTT	CASSRIPYRF
TRBV6-5	14	NA	NA	TRBJ2-5	TGTGCCAGCAGTTACGGTGGAGTGGGAGAGACCCAGTACTTC	CASSYGGVGETQYF
TRBV7-2	15	NA	NA	TRBJ1-2	TGTGCCAGCAGCGCCCAAGCGGGGTGGGGGGATGGCTACACCTTC	CASSAQAGWGDGYTF
TRBV5-1	15	NA	NA	TRBJ2-5	TGCGCCAGCAGCTTGGGCAGAGACAAGCAAGAGACCCAGTACTTC	CASSLGRDKQETQYF
TRBV7-9	16	NA	TRBD2	TRBJ2-3	TGTGCCAGCAGCTTAGGAAAGGGACTAAGCACAGATACGCAGTATTTT	CASSLGKGLSTDTQYF
TRBV18	13	NA	NA	TRBJ1-5	TGTGCCAGCTCACCAGGGCGCAATCAGCCCCAGCATTTT	CASSPGRNQPQHF